This T cell receptor (beta chain) emerged from a study of cytomegalovirus exposure and HLA in healthy donors. A multiplex PCR was run with 60 Vbeta primers and 13 Jbeta primers. Profiling relied on immunoSEQ multiplex PCR, and the TCRdb table lists in-frame clones only, not all of them. The table records some 93,000 clones, less than 10% of them present only once. Germline V gene data show CDR1 as LNHDA and CDR2 as SQIVND (reference sequence). The CDR3 spans 15 residues. Trimming took 7 bases from V and 4 from J; bases not matched to a gene: 12. A remark on this clone: Its antigen remains unidentified.

Overall study results and limits: Listed as cytomegalovirus-associated were approximately 160 TCR beta chains. Most TCRs appeared rarely, but some public TCRs recurred in many donors. There were reportedly fewer N-insertions in an Asian-associated ancestry cluster than the roughly 670-donor mean, in a later analysis. Reports state that TCR beta sequences accurately predicted most subjects' HLA-A and HLA-B alleles.

This TCR came from a middle-aged man in good health and CMV-seropositive. The chain joins TRBV19 to TRBJ2-5; 7 nucleotides align to TRBD1. Sequences were obtained from PBMCs. As DNA, the CDR3 is TGTGCCAGTACCCGACAGGGTAATTTAGGAGAGACCCAGTACTTC. This translates into CASTRQGNLGETQYF. Full variable domain (remainder filled in from reference TRBV19 and TRBJ2-5): DGGITQSPKYLFRKEGQNVTLSCEQNLNHDAMYWYRQDPGQGLRLIYYSQIVNDFQKGDIAEGYSVSREKKESFPLTVTSAQKNPTAFYLCASTRQGNLGETQYFGPGTRLLVL.